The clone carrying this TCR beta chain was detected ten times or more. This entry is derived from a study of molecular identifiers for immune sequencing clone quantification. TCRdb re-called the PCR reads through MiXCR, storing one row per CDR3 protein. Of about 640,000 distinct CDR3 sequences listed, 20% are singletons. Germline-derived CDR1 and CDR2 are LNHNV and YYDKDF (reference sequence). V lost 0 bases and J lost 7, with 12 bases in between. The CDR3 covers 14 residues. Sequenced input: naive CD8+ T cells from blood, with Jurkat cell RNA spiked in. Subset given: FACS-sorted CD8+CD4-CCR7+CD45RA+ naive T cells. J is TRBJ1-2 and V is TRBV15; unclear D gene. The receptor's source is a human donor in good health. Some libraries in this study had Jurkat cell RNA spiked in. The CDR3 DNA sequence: TGTGCCACCAGCAGAGATCACGGTGATGCTGGCTACACCTTC. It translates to CATSRDHGDAGYTF. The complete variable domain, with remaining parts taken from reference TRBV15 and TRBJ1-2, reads DAMVIQNPRYQVTQFGKPVTLSCSQTLNHNVMYWYQQKSSQAPKLLFHYYDKDFNNEADTPDNFQSRRPNTSFCFLDIRSPGLGDTAMYLCATSRDHGDAGYTFGSGTRLTVV.